This TCR beta chain was sequenced for a study of shared clonotypes between healthy human individuals. Remarks on this clone: Antigen unknown.

The donors, all of them Caucasian adults, lived in Nashville, Tennessee. TCRdb keeps only in-frame clones here, not all; method: immunoSEQ multiplex PCR. Seen here are 1.5 million to 1.9 million clones, 95% to 99% observed once, and the top ten hold around 0.47%. The V and J ends lost 4 bases and 12 bases respectively, with 16 bases between them. Germline lookup yields CDR1 MDHEN and CDR2 SYDVKM. The CDR3 runs 12 residues. General study findings and limits: Estimated richness values were generally larger in naive subsets than in memory subsets.

Sequencing was carried out using naive CD4+ T cells sorted from blood. Specified subset: CD45RA+ positively selected. The chain has TRBV28 and TRBJ2-7; the D gene could be TRBD1 or TRBD2 (5 bases each). This TCR derives from a man younger than 40 in good health. DNA of the CDR3: TGTGCCAGCAGTTGGCTCCGGGACGGGGCGTACTTC. Translated: CASSWLRDGAYF.